The rows below give T cell receptor beta chains drawn from one sample of a study of blood T cell repertoires in COVID-19. Only in-frame clones appear in the TCRdb table, and some are missing; sequencing was by immunoSEQ multiplex PCR. Of 200,000 to 250,000 clones listed, 85% to 90% are singletons. Sequenced: peripheral blood. These TCRs come from an older woman with acute or convalescent COVID-19. CDR3s include the opening cysteine and the closing phenylalanine or tryptophan.

j_gene,v_gene,CDR3aa
TRBJ2-1,TRBV28,CASGSSSYNEQFF
TRBJ2-7,TRBV28,CASSLRDAAGLGEQYF
TRBJ1-3,TRBV14,CASSQLLSGTGNTIYF
TRBJ2-1,TRBV19,CASSETSGSYNEQFF
TRBJ1-5,TRBV30,CAWSVVRGNQPQHF
TRBJ1-1,TRBV5-1,CASSSQGVNTEAFF
TRBJ2-5,TRBV6-5,CASRASGGAKETQYF
TRBJ1-3,TRBV30,CAWSGGAGNTIYF
TRBJ2-1,TRBV7-9,CASSLVAGVVSNEQFF
TRBJ1-3,TRBV18,CASSRFREDSSAGNTIYF
TRBJ1-2,TRBV6-5,CASIRDGGLNYGYTF
TRBJ1-2,TRBV6-5,CASSYTTGGAGPGYTF
TRBJ2-1,TRBV7-2,CASIISPSGRNEQFF
TRBJ2-1,TRBV24-1,CATSDPAGGPVNEQFF
TRBJ2-2,TRBV7-9,CASSSGQYTGELFF
TRBJ1-6,TRBV5-4,CASSSPGTGVSPLHF
TRBJ2-4,TRBV5-1,CASSLAGNPTGTKNIQYF
TRBJ2-7,TRBV6-5,CASSYGQGSGYEQYF
TRBJ2-7,TRBV6-2/TRBV6-3,CASSGDYPLYEQYF
TRBJ1-1,TRBV12-3/TRBV12-4,CASSLGVKGAAFF
TRBJ1-1,TRBV9,CASSVQAENTEAFF
TRBJ1-4,TRBV18,CASSRTRGTGEKLFF
TRBJ2-7,TRBV5-6,CASSLRGFSYEQYF
TRBJ2-7,TRBV6-2/TRBV6-3,CASSYSGRGQVSYEQYF
TRBJ2-2,TRBV5-1,CASRLDGLNTGELFF
TRBJ1-4,TRBV6-6,CASSLGGGGEKLFF
TRBJ1-2,TRBV30,CAWSATTTGGRGGYTF
TRBJ1-4,TRBV3-1/TRBV3-2,CASSEIGRRGTGAQNEKLFF
TRBJ1-2,TRBV27,CASRTGQGYGYTF
TRBJ2-3,TRBV7-2,CASSLDGNTDTQYF
TRBJ2-4,TRBV5-6,CASSLGPSGILAKNIQYF
TRBJ1-1,TRBV29-1,CSVTGSSLSPNLNTEAFF
TRBJ2-2,TRBV11-2,CASSLTGTNTGELFF
TRBJ2-7,TRBV5-1,CASSLGVPREQYF
TRBJ2-7,TRBV7-2,CASSSDSFSSYEQYF
TRBJ2-1,TRBV5-1,CASSFTSGGANEQFF
TRBJ2-1,TRBV11-2,CASSLPGLAAYNEQFF
TRBJ1-4,TRBV19,CASSQQGATNEKLFF
TRBJ2-1,TRBV9,CASSFSGGPNEQFF
TRBJ1-4,TRBV6-2/TRBV6-3,CASSYSGQRYEKLFF
TRBJ1-1,TRBV7-3,CASSSRQGVEAFF
TRBJ2-7,TRBV28,CASSPLYLAGVSYEQYF
TRBJ2-3,TRBV7-2,CASRGTQRDTQYF
TRBJ2-3,TRBV5-1,CASATEVIAGADTQYF
TRBJ2-5,TRBV18,CASSPGTSGGQETQYF
TRBJ2-7,TRBV7-2,CASSRTSYEQYF
TRBJ1-1,TRBV6-2/TRBV6-3,CASSSRRTEAFF
TRBJ1-2,TRBV7-9,CASSLTGQGSYGYTF
TRBJ2-2,TRBV24-1,CATSDPGGQTSTGELFF